The 3 T cell receptor beta chains below come from one sample, sequenced in a study of blood T cell repertoires in COVID-19 (TCRdb year 2020). Library preparation used the immunoSEQ multiplex PCR assay. What TCRdb holds here is the immuneACCESS table cut down to in-frame rearrangements. Part of the clones is not present; checked against another copy, under half of the missing clones reflect an unresolved V gene, and the others are unexplained. Recorded for this sample are about 140,000 clones; about 84% of them occurred a single time. The leading ten clones occupy approximately 1.6% of the sample. Sample: PBMCs or T cells enriched from blood (not recorded which). Every receptor here comes from a woman between 18 and 29 years old who had been exposed to COVID-19.

The V and J genes are TRBV11-3 and TRBJ2-1; 12 positions match TRBD2. The germline V gene encodes CDR1 SGHNT and CDR2 YENEEA. This CDR3 region has 17 residues. Unmatched junction bases numbered 9, after V lost 0 bases and J lost 9 bases. Written as DNA, the CDR3 is TGTGCCAGCAGCTTAGAGGCTAGCGGGAGGGGGTTAATTGAGCAGTTCTTC. This codes for CASSLEASGRGLIEQFF.

This sequence joins TRBV6-1 and TRBJ1-5, with D possibly being TRBD1 (6 bases). The CDR3 runs 16 residues. Germline assignment: CDR1 MNHNS and CDR2 SASEGT. V gave up 1 base and J gave up 3 bases, with 13 bases separating them. CDR3 coding DNA: TGTGCCAGCAGTGAAGGGCCGACAGGCATCAATCAGCCCCAGCATTTT. As protein: CASSEGPTGINQPQHF.

The V and J genes are TRBV4-2 and TRBJ1-6; TRBD1 aligns across 8 bases. Losses at the gene ends were 4 bases for V and 5 bases for J; bases not matched to a gene: 4. This CDR3 is built from 15 residues. The germline gives CDR1 LGHNA, CDR2 YNFKEQ. CDR3 sequence (DNA): TGTGCCAGCAGCCCCGGACAGGGTGATAATTCACCCCTCCACTTT. It yields the protein CASSPGQGDNSPLHF.